The entry that follows covers one TCR beta chain sequence. What it binds is unknown. The sample is drawn from a study of cytomegalovirus exposure and HLA in healthy donors. Study context: When fewer than 500 donors were genotyped, roughly 82% of them were found to fall in the Caucasian-associated ancestry cluster.

The PCR had 60 Vbeta and 13 Jbeta primers. Some clones are missing from TCRdb's copy, which holds only in-frame ones; the method was immunoSEQ multiplex PCR. The sample has around 190,000 clones; about four fifths are singletons. Study results and caveats: The study designated some 180 TCR beta chains cytomegalovirus-associated. An apparent linkage of common viral pathogens to several of the most significant clusters emerged in a later analysis.

Per germline, CDR1 MNHNY and CDR2 SVGAGI (reference sequence). The CDR3 length is 11 residues. The TCR sequence derives from a female donor in good health and CMV-seronegative. V usage is TRBV6-6 and J usage is TRBJ2-5; D is ambiguous. The J call could be wrong; TRBJ2-7 is a better fit for the DNA end. Material for sequencing was PBMCs. CDR3 in DNA: TGTGCCAGCAGTTCACAGTACGAGCAGTACTTC. It specifies CASSSQYEQYF.